This T cell receptor (beta chain) originates from a study of HIV-infected patients and healthy controls. Study conclusions and caveats: Compared with untreated HIV+ repertoires, healthy controls showed roughly threefold more distinct CDR3s and higher Shannon diversity. Size-matched repertoire data failed to replicate the apparent Gini index recovery after therapy in HIV-infected patients.

This CDR3 is 15 amino acids long. Germline V lookup: CDR1 LGHNA, CDR2 YSLEER. V was cut by 4 bases and J by 7 bases, with 16 bases left in between. cDNA was made from about 480 ng RNA using alpha and beta constant primers. Separate chain-specific third strand synthesis with multiplexing indices produced the alpha and beta libraries. MiXCR, run by TCRdb on the 5' RACE reads, gives a single entry per CDR3 protein. The profile shows around 16,000 distinct CDR3 sequences, under 9.5% of them singletons. No cell fractionation was done, so the repertoire covers all unsorted peripheral blood T cells. The RNA source was a roughly 2.3 ml peripheral blood draw. This clonotype was recorded at least ten times. What it binds is not known.

The sequence came from an adult in good health. The J gene is TRBJ1-4, the V gene TRBV4-3; possible D gene TRBD1, 6 bases. The sample comprised blood. This CDR3 reads CASSPKGVLGEKLFF. Here the CDR3 DNA reads TGCGCCAGCAGCCCCAAGGGGGTTTTAGGTGAAAAACTGTTTTTT.